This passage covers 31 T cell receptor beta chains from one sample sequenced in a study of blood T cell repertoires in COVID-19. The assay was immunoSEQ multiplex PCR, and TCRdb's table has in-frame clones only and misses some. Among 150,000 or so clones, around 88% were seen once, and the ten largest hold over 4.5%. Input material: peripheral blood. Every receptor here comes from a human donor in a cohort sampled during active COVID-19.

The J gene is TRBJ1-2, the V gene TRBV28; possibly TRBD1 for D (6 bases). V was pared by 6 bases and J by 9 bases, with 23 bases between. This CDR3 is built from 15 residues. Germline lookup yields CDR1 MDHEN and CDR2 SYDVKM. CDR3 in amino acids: CASRPTGAHGVSYTF. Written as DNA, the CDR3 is TGTGCCAGCAGGCCGACAGGCGCCCACGGGGTGAGCTACACCTTC.

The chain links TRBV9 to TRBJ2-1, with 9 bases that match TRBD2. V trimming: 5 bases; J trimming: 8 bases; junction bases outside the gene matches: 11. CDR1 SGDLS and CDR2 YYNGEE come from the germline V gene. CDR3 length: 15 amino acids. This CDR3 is CASSHSGSKGYEQFF. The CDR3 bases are TGTGCCAGCAGTCATAGCGGGAGTAAGGGTTATGAGCAGTTCTTC.

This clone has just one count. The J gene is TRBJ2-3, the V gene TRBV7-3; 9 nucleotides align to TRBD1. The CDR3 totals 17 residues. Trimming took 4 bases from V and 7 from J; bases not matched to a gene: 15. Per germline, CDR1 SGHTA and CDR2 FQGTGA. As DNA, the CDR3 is TGTGCCAGCAGCTCCCCCCCCTCGACAGGGGGTAAATATACGCAGTATTTT. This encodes CASSSPPSTGGKYTQYF.

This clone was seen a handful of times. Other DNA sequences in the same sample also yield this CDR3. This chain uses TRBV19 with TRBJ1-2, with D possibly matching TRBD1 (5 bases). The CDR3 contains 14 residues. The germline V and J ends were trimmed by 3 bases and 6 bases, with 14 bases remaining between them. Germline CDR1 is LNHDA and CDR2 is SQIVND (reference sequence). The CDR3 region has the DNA TGTGCCAGTAGTATCCGAGGCCAGGGTCATGGCTACACCTTC. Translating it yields CASSIRGQGHGYTF.

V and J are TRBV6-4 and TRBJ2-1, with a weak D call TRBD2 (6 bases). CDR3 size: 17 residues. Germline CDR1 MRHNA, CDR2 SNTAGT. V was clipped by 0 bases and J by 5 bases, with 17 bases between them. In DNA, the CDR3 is TGTGCCAGCAGTGACTCCCCCTTAACGGGAGTTCACAATGAGCAGTTCTTC. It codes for CASSDSPLTGVHNEQFF.

CDR3 sequence reads: CASSVDGLGELFF. As DNA, the CDR3 is TGTGCCAGCAGCGTGGATGGGCTCGGGGAGCTGTTTTTT. This chain connects TRBV9 to TRBJ2-2; D is ambiguous. V was clipped by 2 bases and J by 7 bases, with 9 bases between them. Germline assignment: CDR1 SGDLS and CDR2 YYNGEE. This CDR3 contains 13 residues.

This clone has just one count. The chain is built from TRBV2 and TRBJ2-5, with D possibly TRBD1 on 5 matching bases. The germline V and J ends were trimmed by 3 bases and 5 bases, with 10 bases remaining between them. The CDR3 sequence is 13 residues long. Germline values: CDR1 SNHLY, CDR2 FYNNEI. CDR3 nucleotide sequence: TGTGCCAGCAGTGACTTGGGGCGGGAGACCCAGTACTTC. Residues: CASSDLGRETQYF. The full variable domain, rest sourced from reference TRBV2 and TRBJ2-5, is EPEVTQTPSHQVTQMGQEVILRCVPISNHLYFYWYRQILGQKVEFLVSFYNNEISEKSEIFDDQFSVERPDGSNFTLKIRSTKLEDSAMYFCASSDLGRETQYFGPGTRLLVL.

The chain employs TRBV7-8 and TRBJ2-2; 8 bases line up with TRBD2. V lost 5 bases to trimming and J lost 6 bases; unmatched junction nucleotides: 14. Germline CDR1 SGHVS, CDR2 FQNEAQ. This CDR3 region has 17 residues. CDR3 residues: CASSHPPGGPDPGELFF. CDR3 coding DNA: TGTGCCAGCAGCCACCCCCCGGGGGGGCCCGACCCCGGGGAGCTGTTTTTT.

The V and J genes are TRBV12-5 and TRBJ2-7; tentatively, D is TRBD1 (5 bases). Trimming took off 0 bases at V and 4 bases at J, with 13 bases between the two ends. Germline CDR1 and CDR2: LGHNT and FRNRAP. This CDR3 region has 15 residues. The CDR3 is CASGLVDQGAYEQYF. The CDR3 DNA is TGTGCTAGTGGTTTGGTAGACCAGGGCGCATACGAGCAGTACTTC.

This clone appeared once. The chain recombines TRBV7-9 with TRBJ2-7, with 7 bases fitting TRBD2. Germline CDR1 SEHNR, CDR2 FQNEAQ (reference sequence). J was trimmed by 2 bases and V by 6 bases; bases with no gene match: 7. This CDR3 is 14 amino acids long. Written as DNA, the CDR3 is TGTGCCAGCAGTCTCCGGGCGGGGGCCTACGAGCAGTACTTC. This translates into CASSLRAGAYEQYF. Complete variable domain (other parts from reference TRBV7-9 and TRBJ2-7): DTGVSQNPRHKITKRGQNVTFRCDPISEHNRLYWYRQTLGQGPEFLTYFQNEAQLEKSRLLSDRFSAERPKGSFSTLEIQRTEQGDSAMYLCASSLRAGAYEQYFGPGTRLTVT.

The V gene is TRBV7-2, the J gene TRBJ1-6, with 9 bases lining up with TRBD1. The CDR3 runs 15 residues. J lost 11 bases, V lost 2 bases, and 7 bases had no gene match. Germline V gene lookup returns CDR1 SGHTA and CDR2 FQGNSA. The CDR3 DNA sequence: TGTGCCAGCAGCTTAATGGGGGACAGGGTTCCACCCCTCCACTTT. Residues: CASSLMGDRVPPLHF.

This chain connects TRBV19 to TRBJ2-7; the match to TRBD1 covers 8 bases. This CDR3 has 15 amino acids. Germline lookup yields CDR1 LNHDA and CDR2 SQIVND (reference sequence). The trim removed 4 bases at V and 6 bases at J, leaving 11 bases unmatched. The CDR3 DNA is TGTGCCAGTAGTAAGTCGGGCAGGGGGCTTGGCGAGCAGTACTTC. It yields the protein CASSKSGRGLGEQYF.

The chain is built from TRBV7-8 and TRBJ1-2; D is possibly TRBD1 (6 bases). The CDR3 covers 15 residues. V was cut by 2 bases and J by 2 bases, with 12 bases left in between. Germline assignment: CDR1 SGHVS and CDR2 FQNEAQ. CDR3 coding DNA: TGTGCCAGCAGCTTATCATCAGGGACAAACTATGGCTACACCTTC. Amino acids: CASSLSSGTNYGYTF.

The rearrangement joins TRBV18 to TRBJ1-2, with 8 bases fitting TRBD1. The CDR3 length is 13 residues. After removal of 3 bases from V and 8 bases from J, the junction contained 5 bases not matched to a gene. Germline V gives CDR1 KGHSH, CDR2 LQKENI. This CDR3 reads CASSPGQGDGYTF. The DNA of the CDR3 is TGTGCCAGCTCACCCGGACAGGGAGACGGCTACACCTTC.

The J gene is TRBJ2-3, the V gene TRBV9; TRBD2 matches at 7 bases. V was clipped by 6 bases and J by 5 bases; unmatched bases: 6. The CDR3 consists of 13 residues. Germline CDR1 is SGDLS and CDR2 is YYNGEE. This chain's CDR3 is CASTTGLGDTQYF. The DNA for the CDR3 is TGTGCCAGCACCACCGGACTAGGAGATACGCAGTATTTT.

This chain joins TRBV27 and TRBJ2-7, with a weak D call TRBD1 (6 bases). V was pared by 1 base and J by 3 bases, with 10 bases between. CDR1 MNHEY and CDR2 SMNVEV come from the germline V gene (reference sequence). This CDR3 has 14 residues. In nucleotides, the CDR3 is TGTGCCAGCAGTTTATTGGCGGACAGCTACGAGCAGTACTTC. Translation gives CASSLLADSYEQYF.

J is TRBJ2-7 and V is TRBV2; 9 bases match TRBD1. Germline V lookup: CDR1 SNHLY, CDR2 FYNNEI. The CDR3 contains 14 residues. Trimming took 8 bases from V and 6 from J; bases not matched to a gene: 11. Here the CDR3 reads CASGGQGMAAEQYF. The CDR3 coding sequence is TGTGCCAGCGGGGGACAGGGTATGGCTGCCGAGCAGTACTTC.

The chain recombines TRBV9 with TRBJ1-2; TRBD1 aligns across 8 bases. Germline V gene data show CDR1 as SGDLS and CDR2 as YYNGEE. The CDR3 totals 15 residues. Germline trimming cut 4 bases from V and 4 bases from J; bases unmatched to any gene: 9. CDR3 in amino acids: CASSPGTGPSYGYTF. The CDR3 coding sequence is TGTGCCAGCAGCCCGGGGACAGGACCGAGCTATGGCTACACCTTC.

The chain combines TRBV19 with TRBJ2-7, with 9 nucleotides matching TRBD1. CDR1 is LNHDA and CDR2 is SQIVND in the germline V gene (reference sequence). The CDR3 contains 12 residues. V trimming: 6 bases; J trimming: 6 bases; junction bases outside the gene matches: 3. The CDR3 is CASSGQGIEQYF. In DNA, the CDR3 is TGTGCCAGTAGCGGACAGGGGATCGAGCAGTACTTC.

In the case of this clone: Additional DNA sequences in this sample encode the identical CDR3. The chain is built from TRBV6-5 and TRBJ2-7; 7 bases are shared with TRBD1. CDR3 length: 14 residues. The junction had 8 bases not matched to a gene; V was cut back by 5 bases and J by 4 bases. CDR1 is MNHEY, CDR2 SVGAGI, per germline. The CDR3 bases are TGTGCCAGCAGTCCTCGGACAGGTGGATACGAGCAGTACTTC. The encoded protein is CASSPRTGGYEQYF.

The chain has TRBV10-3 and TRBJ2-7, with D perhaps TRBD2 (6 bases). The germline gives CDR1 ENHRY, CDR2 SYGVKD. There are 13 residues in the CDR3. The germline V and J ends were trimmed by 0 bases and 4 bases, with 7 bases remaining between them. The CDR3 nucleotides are TGTGCCATCAGTGAGTCGGGGGGATACGAGCAGTACTTC. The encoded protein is CAISESGGYEQYF.

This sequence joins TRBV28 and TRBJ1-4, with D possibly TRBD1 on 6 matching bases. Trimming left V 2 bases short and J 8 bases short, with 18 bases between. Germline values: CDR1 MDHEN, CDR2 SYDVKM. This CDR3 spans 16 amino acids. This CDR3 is CASSLVSGDMFEKLFF. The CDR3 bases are TGTGCCAGCAGTTTAGTGTCCGGGGACATGTTCGAAAAACTGTTTTTT.

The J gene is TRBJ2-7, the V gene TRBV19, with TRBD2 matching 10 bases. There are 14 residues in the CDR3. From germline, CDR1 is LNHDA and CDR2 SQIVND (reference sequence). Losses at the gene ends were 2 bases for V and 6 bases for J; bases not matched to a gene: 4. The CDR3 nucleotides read TGTGCCAGTAGTATAAGGGGACTAGCGCGCGAGCAGTACTTC. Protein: CASSIRGLAREQYF.

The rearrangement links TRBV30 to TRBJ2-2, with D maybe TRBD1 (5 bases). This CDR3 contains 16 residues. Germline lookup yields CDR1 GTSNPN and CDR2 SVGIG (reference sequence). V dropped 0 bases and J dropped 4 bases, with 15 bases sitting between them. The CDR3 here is CAWSVPYRWGTGELFF. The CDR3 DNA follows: TGTGCCTGGAGTGTACCGTACAGGTGGGGCACCGGGGAGCTGTTTTTT.

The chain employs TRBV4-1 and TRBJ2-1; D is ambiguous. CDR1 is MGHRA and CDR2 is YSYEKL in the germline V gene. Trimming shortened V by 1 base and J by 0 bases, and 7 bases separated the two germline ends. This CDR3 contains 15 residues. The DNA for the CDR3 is TGCGCCAGCAGCCAAGGGGCAAGCTCCTACAATGAGCAGTTCTTC. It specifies CASSQGASSYNEQFF.

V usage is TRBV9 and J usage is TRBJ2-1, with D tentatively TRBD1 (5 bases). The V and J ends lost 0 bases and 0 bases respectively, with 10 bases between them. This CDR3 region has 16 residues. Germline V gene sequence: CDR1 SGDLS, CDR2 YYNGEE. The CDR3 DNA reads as TGTGCCAGCAGCGTAGGCCAGGGAAGCTCCTACAATGAGCAGTTCTTC. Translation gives CASSVGQGSSYNEQFF.

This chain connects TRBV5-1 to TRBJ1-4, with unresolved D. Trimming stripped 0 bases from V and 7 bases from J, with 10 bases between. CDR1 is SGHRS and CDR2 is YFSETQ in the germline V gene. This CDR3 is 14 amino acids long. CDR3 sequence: CASSLGSSGEKLFF. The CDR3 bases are TGCGCCAGCAGCTTGGGCTCAAGCGGTGAAAAACTGTTTTTT. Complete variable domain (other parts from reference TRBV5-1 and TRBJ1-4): KAGVTQTPRYLIKTRGQQVTLSCSPISGHRSVSWYQQTPGQGLQFLFEYFSETQRNKGNFPGRFSGRQFSNSRSEMNVSTLELGDSALYLCASSLGSSGEKLFFGSGTQLSVL.

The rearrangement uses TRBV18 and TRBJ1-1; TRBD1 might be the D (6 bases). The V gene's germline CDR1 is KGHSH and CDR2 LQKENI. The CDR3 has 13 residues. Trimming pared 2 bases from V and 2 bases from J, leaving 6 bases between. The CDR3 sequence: CASSPGTNTEAFF. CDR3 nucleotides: TGTGCCAGCTCACCAGGGACAAACACTGAAGCTTTCTTT.

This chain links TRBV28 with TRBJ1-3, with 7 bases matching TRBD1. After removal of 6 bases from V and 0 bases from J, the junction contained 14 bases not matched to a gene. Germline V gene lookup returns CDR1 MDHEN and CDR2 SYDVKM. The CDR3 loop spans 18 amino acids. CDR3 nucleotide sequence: TGTGCCAGCAGCTCCCCGGCGGGACAGACGTACTCTGGAAACACCATATATTTT. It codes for CASSSPAGQTYSGNTIYF. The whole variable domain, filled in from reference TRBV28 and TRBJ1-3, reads DVKVTQSSRYLVKRTGEKVFLECVQDMDHENMFWYRQDPGLGLRLIYFSYDVKMKEKGDIPEGYSVSREKKERFSLILESASTNQTSMYLCASSSPAGQTYSGNTIYFGEGSWLTVV.

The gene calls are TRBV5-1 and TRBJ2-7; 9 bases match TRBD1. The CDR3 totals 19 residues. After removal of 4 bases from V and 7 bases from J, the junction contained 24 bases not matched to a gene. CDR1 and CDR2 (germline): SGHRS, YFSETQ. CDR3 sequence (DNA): TGCGCCAGCAGCCATGGGGACAGGGAATCGTGGGGAGACTACGAGGAGCAGTACTTC. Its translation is CASSHGDRESWGDYEEQYF.

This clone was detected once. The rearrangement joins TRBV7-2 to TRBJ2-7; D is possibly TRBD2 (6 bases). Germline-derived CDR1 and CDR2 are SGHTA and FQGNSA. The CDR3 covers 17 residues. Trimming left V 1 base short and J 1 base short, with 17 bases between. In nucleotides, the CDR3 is TGTGCCAGCAGCTTAGGTCCAGCTAGCGTGGGTTCCTACGAGCAGTACTTC. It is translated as CASSLGPASVGSYEQYF.